This TCR beta chain was observed in a study of cytomegalovirus exposure and HLA in healthy donors. General observations from the study: Roughly uniform depth of sequencing across donors was assumed in presence/absence analyses. The study put some 160 TCR beta chains on its list as cytomegalovirus-associated. Further analysis, carried out later, found HLA-associated TCR beta chains more clonally expanded than equally common other chains. No immune exposure information besides CMV serostatus was available.

This CDR3 has 16 residues. Germline V CDR1 and CDR2: MNHEY, SVGAGI. J was trimmed by 4 bases and V by 0 bases; bases with no gene match: 4. The PCR made use of 60 Vbeta and 13 Jbeta primers. Here immunoSEQ multiplex PCR was the method, and the copy in TCRdb shows in-frame clones only, minus some. This table holds about 130,000 clones, 70% to 80% found once. A note on this clone: The antigen remains undetermined.

This sequence originates from a man aged 35 to 55 in good health and CMV-seropositive. The chain recombines TRBV6-5 with TRBJ1-2, with TRBD1 matching 11 bases. Sequencing input: PBMCs. CDR3 bases: TGTGCCAGCAGTTACTCGAGGACAGGGGGCGGCTATGGCTACACCTTC. Protein sequence: CASSYSRTGGGYGYTF.